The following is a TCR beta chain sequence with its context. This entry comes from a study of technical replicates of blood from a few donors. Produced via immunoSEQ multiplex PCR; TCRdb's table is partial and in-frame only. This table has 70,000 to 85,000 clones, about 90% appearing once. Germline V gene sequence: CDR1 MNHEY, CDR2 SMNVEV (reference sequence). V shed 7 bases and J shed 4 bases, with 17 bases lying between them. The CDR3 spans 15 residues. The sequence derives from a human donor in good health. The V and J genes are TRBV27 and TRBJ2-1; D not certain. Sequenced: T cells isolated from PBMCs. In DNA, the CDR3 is TGTGCCAGCACCCTCGGAGTTCCGGGTTACAATGAGCAGTTCTTC. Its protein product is CASTLGVPGYNEQFF.